The 30 T cell receptor beta chains below come from one sample, sequenced in a study of neurological immune-mediated disorders. TCRdb ran MiXCR on the 5' RACE reads and lists one entry per CDR3 protein. The table shows some 48,000 distinct CDR3 sequences, with about a tenth occurring only once. The specimen sequenced was PBMCs. Receptor source: a woman aged 40 to 50 with HTLV-1-associated myelopathy (HAM/TSP).

This clonotype was counted ten times or more. The CDR3 DNA reads as TGCGCCAGCAGCCTGATGACAGGGGTGAACACTGAAGCTTTCTTT. Residues: CASSLMTGVNTEAFF. The chain uses TRBV5-1 and TRBJ1-1; TRBD1 matches 8 bases. The V and J ends lost 4 bases and 0 bases, in that order; junction bases with no gene match: 5. Germline V CDR1 and CDR2: SGHRS, YFSETQ. This CDR3 contains 15 residues.

The sample holds many counts of this clonotype. The chain links TRBV5-1 to TRBJ2-1; 9 bases align to TRBD1. The germline V gene encodes CDR1 SGHRS and CDR2 YFSETQ. V dropped 4 bases and J dropped 4; count of bases not matched to a gene: 12. The CDR3 has 17 residues. CDR3 coding DNA: TGCGCCAGCAGCCCCCTGGCGGGACAGGGAATTTACAATGAGCAGTTCTTC. Translating it yields CASSPLAGQGIYNEQFF.

At least ten counts were recorded for this clonotype. The chain couples TRBV5-1 to TRBJ2-7; D call uncertain. This CDR3 contains 12 residues. CDR1 and CDR2 (germline): SGHRS, YFSETQ. The V end was cut by 0 bases, the J end by 3 bases, with 4 bases between. CDR3 nucleotide sequence: TGCGCCAGCAGCTTGGACGGCTACGAGCAGTACTTC. Its protein product is CASSLDGYEQYF.

In regard to this clonotype: This may be a read error, as it is one base from a much larger clone. This rearrangement joins TRBV2 to TRBJ2-3; D remains ambiguous. Trimming removed 5 bases from V and 6 bases from J, with 15 bases in between. In germline, CDR1 is SNHLY, CDR2 FYNNEI. The CDR3 length is 14 residues. DNA for the CDR3: TGTGCCAGCAGTCGAGTAGGCGCCTGGGATACGCAGTATTTT. Its translation: CASSRVGAWDTQYF.

In this sample, this clonotype turned up a few times. A much bigger clone sits one base away, suggesting this may be a read error. The CDR3 does not close with the conserved phenylalanine or tryptophan, likely indicating a read error. This chain joins TRBV5-1 and TRBJ1-2; no definite D call. Germline CDR1 SGHRS, CDR2 YFSETQ. Deletions cut 7 bases from V and 4 bases from J, with 11 bases between. The CDR3 spans 12 residues. CDR3 residues: CASADPAYGYTL. The CDR3 DNA reads as TGCGCCAGCGCGGACCCGGCCTATGGCTACACCCTC.

This clonotype was counted at least ten times. J is TRBJ2-7 and V is TRBV4-1, with a possible D match to TRBD2 (5 bases). V was cut by 4 bases and J by 7 bases, with 14 bases left in between. The CDR3 covers 13 residues. The germline CDR1 and CDR2 sequences are MGHRA and YSYEKL. The CDR3 bases are TGCGCCAGCAGCCTTCAACCCTCGGGGGAGCAGTACTTC. Amino acid sequence: CASSLQPSGEQYF.

This clonotype was counted ten times or more. This chain links TRBV27 with TRBJ2-7, with 9 bases that match TRBD1. Germline V CDR1 and CDR2: MNHEY, SMNVEV (reference sequence). With V trimmed by 0 bases and J by 2 bases, 2 bases remained unmatched. CDR3 size: 15 residues. Here the CDR3 DNA reads TGTGCCAGCAGTTTATCGGACAGGGGACCCTACGAGCAGTACTTC. Its protein product is CASSLSDRGPYEQYF.

This clonotype was counted ten times or more. This chain uses TRBV15 with TRBJ2-3; D ambiguous. This CDR3 has 15 amino acids. Deletions cut 0 bases from V and 6 bases from J, with 13 bases between. Germline V CDR1 and CDR2: LNHNV, YYDKDF (reference sequence). CDR3 loop: CATSREDSARDTQYF. The CDR3 DNA sequence: TGTGCCACCAGCAGAGAGGATTCCGCTCGGGATACGCAGTATTTT.

The table lists this clonotype with many counts. The chain uses TRBV7-2 and TRBJ1-3; D gene ambiguous. The CDR3 has 13 amino acids. Trimming stripped 4 bases from V and 7 bases from J, with 11 bases between. Per the germline V gene, CDR1 is SGHTA and CDR2 is FQGNSA. The CDR3 bases are TGTGCCAGCAGCTCAGCGGTCGGGAACACCATATATTTT. Translating it yields CASSSAVGNTIYF.

This clonotype was observed many times. The rearrangement uses TRBV7-2 and TRBJ2-3; D is uncertain. CDR3 length equals 15 residues. Germline values: CDR1 SGHTA, CDR2 FQGNSA. Deletions cut 1 base from V and 2 bases from J, with 10 bases between. The CDR3 sequence is CASSLGPVSTDTQYF. Here the CDR3 DNA reads TGTGCCAGCAGCTTAGGTCCAGTTTCCACAGATACGCAGTATTTT.

A few counts support this clonotype. The chain carries TRBV7-8 and TRBJ1-3; D not certain. CDR1 SGHVS and CDR2 FQNEAQ come from the germline V gene. The length of the CDR3 is 14 residues. Trimming removed 5 bases at V and 0 bases at J, with 8 bases between. Here the CDR3 reads CASSALVSGNTIYF. In nucleotides, the CDR3 is TGTGCCAGCAGCGCTTTAGTCTCTGGAAACACCATATATTTT.

J is TRBJ2-3 and V is TRBV28; TRBD2 aligns across 7 bases. CDR3 length equals 14 residues. V lost 9 bases to trimming and J lost 3 bases; unmatched junction nucleotides: 9. Looked up from germline, CDR1 is MDHEN and CDR2 is SYDVKM. The DNA of the CDR3 is TGTGCCAGTGGGACTACCCGATCTACAGATACGCAGTATTTT. Encoded protein: CASGTTRSTDTQYF.

This clonotype appeared many times. The V and J genes are TRBV7-2 and TRBJ2-5; 10 bases line up with TRBD1. Germline CDR1 and CDR2: SGHTA and FQGNSA. This CDR3 has 14 amino acids. V was pared by 5 bases and J by 4 bases, with 4 bases of the junction left unmatched. CDR3 coding DNA: TGTGCCAGCAGCCCACGGACAGGGGGAGAGACCCAGTACTTC. It specifies CASSPRTGGETQYF.

This clonotype was counted many times. The chain links TRBV6-2 or TRBV6-3 to TRBJ2-7, with TRBD2 as a possible D gene (6 bases). The CDR3 has 16 amino acids. Per germline, CDR1 MNHEY and CDR2 SVGEGT. V shed 2 bases and J shed 3 bases, with 17 bases lying between them. CDR3 DNA: TGTGCCAGCAGTTACCCGAACCAAAGGGGAGGCTACGAGCAGTACTTC. The encoded protein is CASSYPNQRGGYEQYF.

Ten or more counts support this clonotype. The V gene is TRBV20-1, the J gene TRBJ1-6; no clear D. CDR3 length equals 15 residues. Trimming cost V 0 bases and J 8 bases, with 14 bases left between them. Looked up from germline, CDR1 is DFQATT and CDR2 is SNEGSKA (reference sequence). The CDR3 sequence is CSARDSGSIYSPLHF. In DNA form, the CDR3 reads TGCAGTGCTAGAGATAGTGGGTCCATCTATTCACCCCTCCACTTT.

In this sample, this clonotype turned up once. The chain uses TRBV15 and TRBJ2-1; D might be TRBD2 (6 bases). Trimming stripped 5 bases from V and 13 bases from J, with 24 bases between. This CDR3 has 15 amino acids. Germline V lookup: CDR1 LNHNV, CDR2 YYDKDF (reference sequence). The CDR3, as DNA: TGTGCCACCAGCCTCCATAGGGGAACGGGAGAGACCCAGTTCTTC. Encoded protein: CATSLHRGTGETQFF. The full variable domain, with the rest looked up from reference TRBV15 and TRBJ2-1, is DAMVIQNPRYQVTQFGKPVTLSCSQTLNHNVMYWYQQKSSQAPKLLFHYYDKDFNNEADTPDNFQSRRPNTSFCFLDIRSPGLGDTAMYLCATSLHRGTGETQFFGPGTRLTVL.

This clonotype showed up many times. The V call is TRBV20-1, the J call TRBJ2-7; TRBD1 or TRBD2 may be the D gene (5 bases each). CDR3 size: 13 residues. V was pared by 5 bases and J by 2 bases, with 13 bases between. The germline gives CDR1 DFQATT, CDR2 SNEGSKA (reference sequence). The CDR3 DNA is TGCAGTGCTGTCCGGGACGGAGCCTACGAGCAGTACTTC. Its protein is CSAVRDGAYEQYF.

This clonotype showed up many times. V and J are TRBV2 and TRBJ2-1; 10 bases fit TRBD2. Trimming took 10 bases from V and 7 from J; bases not matched to a gene: 13. Per germline, CDR1 SNHLY and CDR2 FYNNEI. This CDR3 is 15 amino acids long. CDR3 coding DNA: TGTGCCACTCAAACCGCTAGCGGGGGCTCAAATGAGCAGTTCTTC. Translation: CATQTASGGSNEQFF.

The sample holds many counts of this clonotype. The chain uses TRBV6-2 or TRBV6-3 and TRBJ2-7; D is ambiguous. This CDR3 comprises 11 residues. The V end lost 6 bases, the J end lost 2 bases, and 5 bases lay between the germline ends. CDR1 is MNHEY and CDR2 is SVGEGT in the germline V gene. As DNA, the CDR3 is TGTGCCAGCAGCAGGACCTACGAGCAGTACTTC. Amino acids: CASSRTYEQYF.

Relative to its sample, this clonotype is medium-sized. The V call is TRBV12-3 or TRBV12-4, the J call TRBJ1-4; 7 nucleotides line up with TRBD1. This CDR3 comprises 14 residues. V lost 5 bases, J lost 3 bases, and 3 bases stayed unmatched. CDR3 region: CASSRQGPNEKLFF. The CDR3 DNA follows: TGTGCCAGCAGTCGACAGGGCCCTAATGAAAAACTGTTTTTT.

This clonotype was detected many times. This chain uses TRBV12-3 or TRBV12-4 with TRBJ2-1; 13 bases match TRBD2. The CDR3 spans 15 residues. V shed 3 bases and J 11 bases; nucleotides not matched to a gene: 7. The CDR3 DNA sequence: TGTGCCAGCAGTTTCTTGACTAGCGGGGGGCCCCAGCAGTTCTTC. Encoded protein: CASSFLTSGGPQQFF.

This clonotype was observed once. The genes are TRBV30 and TRBJ2-1; 7 bases fit TRBD1. This CDR3 spans 14 amino acids. From germline, CDR1 is GTSNPN and CDR2 SVGIG (reference sequence). V was clipped by 5 bases and J by 4 bases; unmatched bases: 8. As DNA, the CDR3 is TGTGCCTGGTCGAAGGGGGCGGGTTACAATGAGCAGTTCTTC. This translates into CAWSKGAGYNEQFF.

This clonotype was seen ten or more times. The chain recombines TRBV7-2 with TRBJ2-1; D gene uncertain. Germline CDR1 is SGHTA and CDR2 is FQGNSA. Trimming cost V 2 bases and J 0 bases, with 11 bases left between them. There are 16 residues in the CDR3. CDR3 sequence reads: CASSLLAGSSYNEQFF. CDR3 in DNA: TGTGCCAGCAGCTTATTAGCTGGAAGCTCCTACAATGAGCAGTTCTTC.

There are many counts of this clonotype. The chain combines TRBV5-5 with TRBJ2-1, with D uncertain. V was pared by 4 bases and J by 8 bases, with 10 bases between. The length of the CDR3 is 12 residues. Germline CDR1 and CDR2: SGHKS and YYEKEE (reference sequence). CDR3 protein: CASSKGLDEQFF. The CDR3 nucleotides read TGTGCCAGCAGCAAGGGTTTGGATGAGCAGTTCTTC.

This clonotype was detected ten times or more. The rearrangement joins TRBV7-2 to TRBJ2-5; no definite D call. CDR3 size: 14 residues. V lost 1 base and J lost 7, with 13 bases in between. Germline CDR1 SGHTA, CDR2 FQGNSA. The CDR3 nucleotides read TGTGCCAGCAGCTTAGTTGCGGCGACGGGGACCCAGTACTTC. It translates to CASSLVAATGTQYF.

This clonotype was seen many times. This rearrangement joins TRBV14 to TRBJ1-2; tentative D call: TRBD1 (6 bases). The CDR3 sequence is 15 residues long. Germline CDR1 reads SGHDN; CDR2 reads FVKESK. With 0 bases removed from V and 8 bases from J, the gap between germline ends came to 16 bases. CDR3 region: CASSQDLGRGEGYTF. The CDR3 DNA reads as TGTGCCAGCAGCCAAGATCTCGGCAGGGGAGAAGGCTACACCTTC. The complete variable domain, with remaining parts taken from reference TRBV14 and TRBJ1-2, reads EAGVTQFPSHSVIEKGQTVTLRCDPISGHDNLYWYRRVMGKEIKFLLHFVKESKQDESGMPNNRFLAERTGGTYSTLKVQPAELEDSGVYFCASSQDLGRGEGYTFGSGTRLTVV.

This clonotype was seen repeatedly, ten times or more. The V and J genes are TRBV9 and TRBJ2-1; 12 bases match TRBD1. V was pared by 4 bases and J by 8 bases, with 13 bases of the junction left unmatched. Germline CDR1 and CDR2: SGDLS and YYNGEE. The CDR3 has 17 residues. CDR3 sequence reads: CASSTMGGTGGFYEQFF. In DNA form, the CDR3 reads TGTGCCAGCAGCACCATGGGGGGGACAGGGGGCTTTTATGAGCAGTTCTTC.

The table lists this clonotype with many counts. This chain connects TRBV6-5 to TRBJ2-1, with D unresolved. Trimming pared 2 bases from V and 7 bases from J, leaving 9 bases between. Germline assignment: CDR1 MNHEY and CDR2 SVGAGI. The CDR3 spans 13 residues. The CDR3 spells CASSYGRRNEQFF. The CDR3 DNA sequence: TGTGCCAGCAGTTACGGCAGGAGAAATGAGCAGTTCTTC.

This clonotype appeared many times. This sequence joins TRBV29-1 and TRBJ1-6; no reliable D call. Trimming removed 6 bases at V and 7 bases at J, with 7 bases between. Looked up from germline, CDR1 is SQVTM and CDR2 is ANQGSEA. The CDR3 has 11 amino acids. CDR3 residues: CSVADNSPLHF. CDR3 nucleotides: TGCAGCGTCGCGGACAATTCACCCCTCCACTTT.

At least ten counts were recorded for this clonotype. This chain joins TRBV3-1 and TRBJ1-2; 8 bases line up with TRBD1. Germline CDR1 LGHDT, CDR2 YNNKEL (reference sequence). The V and J ends lost 2 bases and 3 bases, in that order; junction bases with no gene match: 2. The length of the CDR3 is 14 residues. CDR3 residues: CASSQHRGYYGYTF. The CDR3 bases are TGTGCCAGCAGCCAACACAGGGGGTACTATGGCTACACCTTC.